A selection of T cell receptor beta chains follows, all from one sample in a study of cytotoxic CD8 clonotypes in ibrutinib-treated CLL. Generated by immunoSEQ multiplex PCR, the TCRdb table keeps only in-frame clones and is missing some. This sample has about 160,000 clones, with about four fifths found just once. The material was PBMCs, obtained after 24 months of ibrutinib treatment. Receptor source: a human donor with chronic lymphocytic leukemia. CDR3s include the opening cysteine and the closing phenylalanine or tryptophan. Fields, in order: clone size, D gene, V gene, J gene, CDR3 DNA, CDR3 protein. The D gene is left open where the match is weak. Clone size appears in some rows only: once, few, many, or a class for an expanded clone.

size: .
D: .
V: TRBV6-5
J: TRBJ2-4
DNA: TGTGCCAGCAGTTACGACAGAAGTCTAGCCAAAAACATTCAGTACTTC
CDR3: CASSYDRSLAKNIQYF

size: once
D: TRBD2
V: TRBV6-1
J: TRBJ2-3
DNA: TGTGCCAGCAGTGCACTCCGGCGGGGGAGCCAAATTCAACGCACAGATACGCAGTATTTT
CDR3: CASSALRRGSQIQRTDTQYF

size: .
D: .
V: TRBV6-6
J: TRBJ1-5
DNA: TGTGCCAGCAGTTACGGAGGGGCAGCCAGCAATCAGCCCCAGCATTTT
CDR3: CASSYGGAASNQPQHF

size: .
D: .
V: TRBV5-1
J: TRBJ2-1
DNA: TGCGCCAGCAGGCTGGGGGTGAACAATGAGCAGTTCTTC
CDR3: CASRLGVNNEQFF

size: once
D: .
V: TRBV12-5
J: TRBJ1-1
DNA: TGTGCTAGCCAAGGTTGGTACAGGGAAGCTTTCTTT
CDR3: CASQGWYREAFF

size: .
D: TRBD1
V: TRBV6-5
J: TRBJ2-1
DNA: TGTGCCAGCAGTTACGGGACAGGGATTAACAATGAGCAGTTCTTC
CDR3: CASSYGTGINNEQFF

size: .
D: TRBD1
V: TRBV27
J: TRBJ2-2
DNA: TGTGCCAGCAGTTCCCGGACGACAGGGACCGGCACCGGGGAGCTGTTTTTT
CDR3: CASSSRTTGTGTGELFF

size: .
D: .
V: TRBV11-2
J: TRBJ1-1
DNA: TGTGCCAGCAGCCTACACGGCCAAGCTTTCTTT
CDR3: CASSLHGQAFF

size: .
D: TRBD2
V: TRBV7-3
J: TRBJ2-1
DNA: TGTGCCAGCAGCTTAACGGGACTAGCGATTGTTGAGCAGTTCTTC
CDR3: CASSLTGLAIVEQFF

size: .
D: .
V: TRBV29-1
J: TRBJ2-7
DNA: TGCAGCGTTGGGGAGACCTTCGGGGAGCAGTACTTC
CDR3: CSVGETFGEQYF

size: .
D: .
V: TRBV5-6
J: TRBJ2-3
DNA: TGTGCCAGCAGCAGACCGACTGACTTTCAAGATACGCAGTATTTT
CDR3: CASSRPTDFQDTQYF

size: .
D: TRBD1
V: TRBV19
J: TRBJ1-5
DNA: TGTGCCAGTAGGGAAAAGACAGGGTCTCAGCCCCAGCATTTT
CDR3: CASREKTGSQPQHF

size: .
D: .
V: TRBV11-2
J: TRBJ2-3
DNA: TGTGCCAGCAGCTCACGGCCAGGTACGCAGTATTTT
CDR3: CASSSRPGTQYF

size: .
D: .
V: TRBV7-2
J: TRBJ1-3
DNA: TGTGCCAGCAGCTTAGCGTTCCCCGACGGCTACTCTGGAAACACCATATATTTT
CDR3: CASSLAFPDGYSGNTIYF

size: .
D: .
V: TRBV27
J: TRBJ2-7
DNA: TGTGCCAGCAGTCCTCGGACCCCTCCCTACGAGCAGTACTTC
CDR3: CASSPRTPPYEQYF

size: .
D: .
V: TRBV5-1
J: TRBJ2-1
DNA: TGCGCCAGCAGCTTGGGACTATACAATGAGCAGTTCTTC
CDR3: CASSLGLYNEQFF

size: once
D: .
V: TRBV5-8
J: TRBJ2-2
DNA: TGTGCCAGCAGCCCGCCGAACACCGGGGAGCTGTTTTTT
CDR3: CASSPPNTGELFF

size: .
D: .
V: TRBV5-1
J: TRBJ2-2
DNA: TGCGCCAGCAGCTTGGCTGGGGTAGGAACCGGGGAGCTGTTTTTT
CDR3: CASSLAGVGTGELFF

size: .
D: .
V: TRBV5-6
J: TRBJ2-3
DNA: TGTGCCAGCAGCTTGGTCACAGATACGCAGTATTTT
CDR3: CASSLVTDTQYF

size: once
D: .
V: TRBV19
J: TRBJ2-1
DNA: TGTGCCAGTAGTCCACGGGGTACCTACAATGAGCAGTTCTTC
CDR3: CASSPRGTYNEQFF

size: .
D: .
V: TRBV6-5
J: TRBJ1-2
DNA: TGTGCCAGCAGTTACGTGGGGGAAGGCTACACCTTC
CDR3: CASSYVGEGYTF

size: .
D: .
V: TRBV21-1
J: TRBJ2-3
DNA: TGTGCCAGCACCAGGACAGGGGTCATCACAGATACGCAGTATTTT
CDR3: CASTRTGVITDTQYF

size: few
D: .
V: TRBV7-9
J: TRBJ1-5
DNA: TGTGCCAGCAGCTTCTCGGCTGATACCCAGCATTTT
CDR3: CASSFSADTQHF

size: .
D: TRBD1
V: TRBV6-1
J: TRBJ1-1
DNA: TGTGCCAGCAGTGAATGGGGGACAGGGGCGACGAACACTGAAGCTTTCTTT
CDR3: CASSEWGTGATNTEAFF